This TCR beta chain was obtained from a study of blood T cell repertoires in COVID-19. Study information: Samples came from the United States, Italy and Spain, spanning acute and convalescent COVID-19.

Authors' processing steps: Reference gene primer amplification gave estimated nucleated cell counts. Repertoires were generated with immunoSEQ multiplex PCR, while TCRdb's copy carries only in-frame clones and drops some. The V and J calls and clone size were taken over from that table, and D and trimming were inferred from the DNA. The sample yields over 75,000 clones, 70% to 85% seen once. Germline V gene lookup returns CDR1 SNHLY and CDR2 FYNNEI. The CDR3 is made up of 14 amino acids. Trimming shortened V by 1 base and J by 0 bases, and 7 bases separated the two germline ends. The sample taken for sequencing was peripheral blood. The TCR comes from a man between 65 and 80 years old with acute or convalescent COVID-19. The rearrangement joins TRBV2 to TRBJ2-7; perhaps TRBD1 as D (5 bases). In DNA, the CDR3 is TGTGCCAGCAGTGAAGACAGGAGCTCCTACGAGCAGTACTTC. It codes for CASSEDRSSYEQYF.